This is a list of T cell receptor beta chains from one sample in a study of T cells in localized non-small cell lung cancer. Clones were sequenced by immunoSEQ multiplex PCR, and TCRdb holds only the in-frame ones, with some missing. The sample has 29,000 or so clones; about 88% are singletons. This sample comprised peripheral blood, obtained before any cancer treatment. These TCRs come from a female donor of 60 years or more with stage III squamous cell lung carcinoma. CDR3s include the opening cysteine and the closing phenylalanine or tryptophan. D genes are given only for firm matches. Clone size, where shown, is once, few, many, or a class for clones that have expanded.

j_gene,abundance,v_gene,d_gene,CDR3aa,CDR3nt
TRBJ2-1,medium-sized,TRBV5-1,TRBD1,CASSFLPTGKQFF,TGCGCCAGCAGCTTTCTCCCGACAGGGAAGCAGTTCTTC
TRBJ2-1,-,TRBV5-1,-,CASSSHRQDNEQFF,TGCGCCAGCAGCTCGCACAGGCAAGACAATGAGCAGTTCTTC
TRBJ2-5,-,TRBV5-1,-,CASSTRADINQETQYF,TGCGCCAGCAGCACCCGAGCGGACATCAACCAAGAGACCCAGTACTTC
TRBJ2-7,once,TRBV28,-,CASSLIGSRDYEQYF,TGTGCCAGCAGTTTAATCGGGAGTAGGGACTACGAGCAGTACTTC
TRBJ1-6,-,TRBV5-6,-,CASSRVGSQYNSPLHF,TGTGCCAGCAGCCGGGTGGGGTCCCAATATAATTCACCCCTCCACTTT
TRBJ1-2,-,TRBV19,TRBD1,CASKRDSYNYGYTF,TGTGCCAGTAAACGGGACAGCTACAACTATGGCTACACCTTC
TRBJ2-3,-,TRBV19,TRBD1,CASLDRGRADTQYF,TGTGCCAGTCTAGACAGGGGGCGAGCAGATACGCAGTATTTT
TRBJ2-2,few,TRBV18,-,CASSPRAGVDTGELFF,TGTGCCAGCTCACCCCGGGCAGGGGTTGACACCGGGGAGCTGTTTTTT
TRBJ2-1,-,TRBV5-1,-,CASSFPSSYNEQFF,TGCGCCAGCAGCTTTCCGAGCTCCTACAATGAGCAGTTCTTC
TRBJ2-2,-,TRBV21-1,-,CASSSRYTGELFF,TGTGCCAGCAGCTCCCGGTACACCGGGGAGCTGTTTTTT
TRBJ2-5,-,TRBV5-1,-,CASSLAQETQYF,TGCGCCAGCAGCTTGGCACAAGAGACCCAGTACTTC
TRBJ2-3,-,TRBV5-4,-,CASSLSLGTDTQYF,TGTGCCAGCAGCTTGTCCCTTGGCACAGATACGCAGTATTTT
TRBJ1-5,-,TRBV7-8,-,CASSWTERQPQHF,TGTGCCAGCAGCTGGACAGAGCGTCAGCCCCAGCATTTT
TRBJ1-5,few,TRBV19,-,CASSGPYNQPQHF,TGTGCCAGTAGTGGCCCGTACAATCAGCCCCAGCATTTT
TRBJ2-5,-,TRBV18,TRBD2,CASSLGSGRETQYF,TGTGCCAGCTCACTGGGAAGCGGGAGAGAGACCCAGTACTTC
TRBJ2-7,-,TRBV6-5,TRBD2,CASRLAGKAYEQYF,TGTGCCAGCCGACTAGCGGGTAAAGCCTACGAGCAGTACTTC
TRBJ1-2,few,TRBV7-2,-,CASSPHRAGYGYTF,TGTGCCAGCAGCCCCCACAGGGCCGGGTATGGCTACACCTTC
TRBJ2-2,once,TRBV28,-,CASSVVPRDGELFF,TGTGCCAGCAGTGTAGTACCCCGGGACGGGGAGCTGTTTTTT
TRBJ2-3,-,TRBV4-3,-,CASSQGSTDTQYF,TGCGCCAGCAGCCAAGGCAGCACAGATACGCAGTATTTT
TRBJ2-3,-,TRBV10-3,-,CASKGGPGTLTDTQYF,TGTGCCTCAAAAGGGGGGCCCGGCACCCTCACAGATACGCAGTATTTT
TRBJ2-5,-,TRBV13,-,CASSLRLGETQYF,TGTGCCAGCAGCTTAAGGTTGGGGGAGACCCAGTACTTC
TRBJ1-6,-,TRBV19,TRBD1,CASGGWTGNNSPLHF,TGTGCCAGTGGAGGGTGGACAGGGAATAATTCACCCCTCCACTTT
TRBJ2-7,-,TRBV18,-,CASSPFGDEQYF,TGTGCCAGCTCACCCTTCGGGGACGAGCAGTACTTC
TRBJ2-7,-,TRBV2,TRBD2,CASRGGSGPASYKQYF,TGTGCCAGCAGGGGAGGGTCGGGACCGGCTTCCTACAAGCAGTACTTC
TRBJ2-7,-,TRBV10-2,-,CASSESQDGAYEQYF,TGCGCCAGCAGTGAGTCTCAGGACGGAGCCTACGAGCAGTACTTC
TRBJ1-4,few,TRBV28,-,CASSPRHEKLFF,TGTGCCAGCAGTCCCCGACACGAAAAACTGTTTTTT
TRBJ2-5,-,TRBV28,-,CASSFFWRDHDQETQYF,TGTGCCAGCAGTTTTTTCTGGCGGGACCACGACCAAGAGACCCAGTACTTC
TRBJ2-3,-,TRBV28,-,CASTWGRSTDTQYF,TGTGCCAGCACCTGGGGTAGATCCACAGATACGCAGTATTTT
TRBJ2-4,-,TRBV5-1,TRBD1,CASSLGTGEFGIQYF,TGCGCCAGCAGCTTGGGGACAGGGGAGTTCGGCATTCAGTACTTC